A single sample is the source of the 32 T cell receptor beta chains below, sequenced in a study of graft-versus-host responses after intestinal transplantation. Responders that carried the CFSE label, some 200,000 of them, were plated with some 200,000 irradiated, violet-dye-labeled stimulator cells. Clones were read by immunoSEQ multiplex PCR, and TCRdb kept only the in-frame ones, dropping some. Of more than 13,000 clones listed, 35% are singletons. The sequences come from alloreactive CD8+ T cells from a mixed lymphocyte reaction culture, collected before intestinal transplant. As for subset: CFSE-low proliferating T cells sorted from approximately six-day pre-transplant mixed lymphocyte reaction (GvH or HvG direction). These receptors were collected from a human patient who received an intestinal transplant.

This clone was observed a handful of times. The rearrangement links TRBV4-1 to TRBJ2-5, with 8 bases aligning to TRBD2. With V trimmed by 7 bases and J by 4 bases, 11 bases remained unmatched. The germline V gene has CDR1 MGHRA and CDR2 YSYEKL. The CDR3 totals 15 residues. Written as DNA, the CDR3 is TGCGCCAGCAAGGGACTAGTGGTTTCGGGAGAGACCCAGTACTTC. Its translation is CASKGLVVSGETQYF.

V and J are TRBV18 and TRBJ2-3; TRBD1 aligns across 10 bases. Per germline, CDR1 KGHSH and CDR2 LQKENI. After removal of 0 bases from V and 7 bases from J, the junction contained 7 bases not matched to a gene. CDR3 length: 16 residues. CDR3 sequence: CASSPPGTGAIHTQYF. The CDR3 nucleotides read TGTGCCAGCTCACCACCGGGGACAGGGGCAATTCATACGCAGTATTTT.

The V and J genes are TRBV6-5 and TRBJ2-1; possibly TRBD2 for D (5 bases). The germline V and J ends were trimmed by 8 bases and 0 bases, with 8 bases remaining between them. This CDR3 contains 13 residues. In germline, CDR1 is MNHEY, CDR2 SVGAGI. The chain's CDR3 is CASGRSSYNEQFF. The CDR3 region has the DNA TGTGCCAGCGGGAGAAGCTCCTACAATGAGCAGTTCTTC.

The CDR3 here is CASRVAGGLYEQYF. CDR3 in DNA: TGTGCCAGCAGGGTAGCGGGGGGGCTATACGAGCAGTACTTC. This chain connects TRBV27 to TRBJ2-7; 11 nucleotides line up with TRBD2. This CDR3 contains 14 residues. Trimming cost V 6 bases and J 4 bases; bases outside gene matches: 5. Per germline, CDR1 MNHEY and CDR2 SMNVEV (reference sequence).

This chain connects TRBV2 to TRBJ2-3, with TRBD2 as a possible D gene (6 bases). CDR1 and CDR2 from the germline V gene are SNHLY and FYNNEI. The CDR3 contains 15 residues. The V end lost 4 bases, the J end lost 3 bases, and 14 bases lay between the germline ends. The CDR3 DNA sequence: TGTGCCAGCAGTGTTGGGGGGATCGGGACAGATACGCAGTATTTT. This encodes CASSVGGIGTDTQYF.

This clone was counted a few times. The V gene is TRBV29-1, the J gene TRBJ2-1, with 9 bases lining up with TRBD2. The CDR3 spans 15 residues. Per germline, CDR1 SQVTM and CDR2 ANQGSEA. V trimming: 5 bases; J trimming: 2 bases; junction bases outside the gene matches: 7. CDR3 DNA sequence: TGCAGCGTTCGAATAGCGGGGGCCGCCTACAATGAGCAGTTCTTC. Amino acids: CSVRIAGAAYNEQFF.

This clone has only a few counts. The chain recombines TRBV6-1 with TRBJ2-5; D is unclear. CDR3 length: 15 residues. Germline CDR1 is MNHNS and CDR2 is SASEGT. V lost 7 bases to trimming and J lost 1 base, with 16 bases between them. The CDR3 region is CASTSLMGLQETQYF. CDR3 DNA sequence: TGTGCCAGCACCTCACTTATGGGCCTCCAAGAGACCCAGTACTTC.

The J gene is TRBJ2-5, the V gene TRBV5-1; 12 bases are a match to TRBD2. The CDR3 runs to 15 residues. The ends lost 5 bases at V and 6 bases at J; junction bases unmatched: 8. Germline-derived CDR1 and CDR2 are SGHRS and YFSETQ. In DNA, the CDR3 is TGCGCCAGCAGACTACTAGCGGGGGGAGTAAAGACCCAGTACTTC. Its translation: CASRLLAGGVKTQYF.

The gene calls are TRBV9 and TRBJ1-2; TRBD1 matches at 9 bases. The germline CDR1 and CDR2 sequences are SGDLS and YYNGEE. The CDR3 is 16 residues long. V gave up 4 bases and J gave up 0 bases; unmatched junction bases: 7. The CDR3: CASSPLQGATNYGYTF. The CDR3 DNA is TGTGCCAGCAGCCCGCTACAGGGGGCGACTAACTATGGCTACACCTTC. The whole variable domain, remainder taken from reference TRBV9 and TRBJ1-2, is DSGVTQTPKHLITATGQRVTLRCSPRSGDLSVYWYQQSLDQGLQFLIQYYNGEERAKGNILERFSAQQFPDLHSELNLSSLELGDSALYFCASSPLQGATNYGYTFGSGTRLTVV.

The gene calls are TRBV4-2 and TRBJ2-7; 9 bases match TRBD1. This CDR3 region has 15 residues. The germline V gene encodes CDR1 LGHNA and CDR2 YNFKEQ. V was clipped by 0 bases and J by 2 bases; unmatched bases: 2. The CDR3 DNA is TGTGCCAGCAGCCAAGAAGGGACAGGGACCTACGAGCAGTACTTC. As protein: CASSQEGTGTYEQYF.

Details on this clone: At one boundary the junction diverges from the germline segment, which might be a read error. The chain carries TRBV6-5 and TRBJ1-1, with D possibly being TRBD1 (5 bases). CDR1 MNHEY and CDR2 SVGAGI come from the germline V gene. The CDR3 spans 14 residues. The CDR3 DNA follows: TGTGCCAGCAGGTACTACAGGTTTAACACTGAAGCTTTCTTT. This codes for CASRYYRFNTEAFF.

This chain joins TRBV14 and TRBJ2-7; no firm D call. Between the trimmed V and J ends, which lost 1 base and 0 bases, there was a span of 10 bases. Germline loops: CDR1 SGHDN, CDR2 FVKESK. The CDR3 loop spans 15 amino acids. The DNA for the CDR3 is TGTGCCAGCAGCCAAGTTTTTGTGAGCTCCTACGAGCAGTACTTC. As protein: CASSQVFVSSYEQYF.

The chain couples TRBV27 to TRBJ2-1; the match to TRBD2 covers 13 bases. Trimming at V came to 4 bases and at J to 9 bases, leaving 6 bases not matched to a gene. The CDR3 loop spans 15 amino acids. Germline CDR1 MNHEY, CDR2 SMNVEV (reference sequence). The CDR3 DNA follows: TGTGCCAGCAGTTCGGGACTAGCGGGGTATAGTGAGCAGTTCTTC. Protein sequence: CASSSGLAGYSEQFF.

The sample holds a few counts of this clone. The chain joins TRBV19 to TRBJ1-5; no clear D. The CDR3 is made up of 15 amino acids. V was pared by 3 bases and J by 1 base, with 10 bases between. Germline-derived CDR1 and CDR2 are LNHDA and SQIVND (reference sequence). The CDR3 DNA is TGTGCCAGTAGTATTCGGGATCTCAGCAATCAGCCCCAGCATTTT. This sequence encodes CASSIRDLSNQPQHF.

This sequence joins TRBV30 and TRBJ1-4; tentative D call: TRBD1 (5 bases). V lost 3 bases and J lost 7, with 12 bases in between. The CDR3 has 13 amino acids. Germline CDR1 is GTSNPN and CDR2 is SVGIG (reference sequence). The CDR3: CAWRGQGTEKLFF. The CDR3 nucleotides read TGTGCCTGGAGGGGGCAGGGTACTGAAAAACTGTTTTTT.

This clone has more than one count but fewer than ten. This chain uses TRBV7-2 with TRBJ1-1; no clear D. Germline loops: CDR1 SGHTA, CDR2 FQGNSA. V dropped 5 bases and J dropped 3 bases, with 10 bases sitting between them. The CDR3 runs 13 residues. The CDR3 spells CASSLPPDTEAFF. The CDR3 region has the DNA TGTGCCAGCAGCCTCCCCCCGGACACTGAAGCTTTCTTT.

This clone counts as medium-sized. J is TRBJ2-1 and V is TRBV5-1, with 8 positions matching TRBD1. The junction had 11 bases not matched to a gene; V was cut back by 4 bases and J by 8 bases. Germline loops: CDR1 SGHRS, CDR2 YFSETQ. The CDR3 runs to 15 residues. CDR3 region: CASSTGTGQWDEQFF. The DNA of the CDR3 is TGCGCCAGCAGCACTGGGACAGGCCAATGGGATGAGCAGTTCTTC.

The chain recombines TRBV10-2 with TRBJ1-5; 10 bases match TRBD1. Trimming at V came to 6 bases and at J to 4 bases, leaving 6 bases not matched to a gene. This CDR3 has 15 residues. Germline values: CDR1 WSHSY, CDR2 SAAADI. CDR3 in DNA: TGCGCCAGCAGGCAGACAGGGGGCGAGAATCAGCCCCAGCATTTT. Translating it yields CASRQTGGENQPQHF.

The J gene is TRBJ1-2, the V gene TRBV6-5; 9 bases fit TRBD1. This CDR3 comprises 16 residues. Germline trimming cut 0 bases from V and 6 bases from J; bases unmatched to any gene: 8. The germline gives CDR1 MNHEY, CDR2 SVGAGI. The CDR3 DNA is TGTGCCAGCAGTTACTCCGGGACAGGGACCTCAGATGGCTACACCTTC. It is translated as CASSYSGTGTSDGYTF.

The sample holds one count of this clone. CDR3 region: CSVDYGGFSYNEQFF. The DNA for the CDR3 is TGCAGCGTTGATTACGGGGGTTTCTCCTACAATGAGCAGTTCTTC. The genes are TRBV29-1 and TRBJ2-1; tentatively, D is TRBD2 (6 bases). Trimming took 3 bases from V and 0 from J, leaving 12 bases between them. Germline lookup yields CDR1 SQVTM and CDR2 ANQGSEA. The CDR3 is 15 residues long.

Relative to its sample, this clone is medium-sized (0.01 to 0.1%). This rearrangement joins TRBV19 to TRBJ1-1; no clear D. The germline CDR1 and CDR2 sequences are LNHDA and SQIVND (reference sequence). Deletions cut 2 bases from V and 7 bases from J, with 5 bases between. The CDR3 spans 11 residues. This CDR3 is CASSISFEAFF. CDR3 DNA sequence: TGTGCCAGTAGTATATCCTTTGAAGCTTTCTTT.

CDR3 bases: TGTGCCATCAGTGACCCGGGGGGCACTGGGGCCAACGTCCTGACTTTC. This encodes CAISDPGGTGANVLTF. V gene TRBV10-3 combines with J gene TRBJ2-6; maybe TRBD2 (7 bases). In germline, CDR1 is ENHRY, CDR2 SYGVKD. V lost 3 bases and J 2 bases, leaving 11 bases between the germline ends. The CDR3 contains 16 residues.

The chain has TRBV21-1 and TRBJ2-3; TRBD2 was called by the table and not checked on the DNA. TRBV21-1 is designated a pseudogene. The CDR3 loop spans 17 amino acids. The CDR3 spells CASSKGTSGGAEDTQYF. The CDR3 DNA sequence: TGTGCCAGCAGCAAAGGAACTAGCGGGGGGGCAGAGGATACGCAGTATTTT.

This clone qualifies as medium-sized. Other DNA sequences within the sample encode an identical CDR3. The chain links TRBV4-1 to TRBJ1-5; D gene uncertain. V gave up 1 base and J gave up 1 base, with 2 bases separating them. From germline, CDR1 is MGHRA and CDR2 YSYEKL. The CDR3 loop spans 13 amino acids. The CDR3 region has the DNA TGCGCCAGCAGCCAAGGGAGCAATCAGCCCCAGCATTTT. Its protein is CASSQGSNQPQHF.

This sequence joins TRBV5-5 and TRBJ2-4; no clear D. Between the trimmed V and J ends, which lost 2 bases and 9 bases, there was a span of 15 bases. The CDR3 totals 14 residues. Germline CDR1 and CDR2: SGHKS and YYEKEE (reference sequence). The CDR3 region is CASSFQPSGGIQYF. CDR3 bases: TGTGCCAGCAGCTTTCAACCTAGTGGTGGCATTCAGTACTTC.

By share of the sample, this clone is medium-sized (0.01 to 0.1%). The rearrangement links TRBV19 to TRBJ2-1, with D perhaps matching TRBD2 (6 bases). CDR1 is LNHDA, CDR2 SQIVND, per germline (reference sequence). V was trimmed by 4 bases and J by 6 bases, leaving 16 bases between them. This CDR3 is 15 amino acids long. For the CDR3, the DNA is TGTGCCAGTAGTACGCAACCCCGGAGGGCCAATGAGCAGTTCTTC. Translated, it gives CASSTQPRRANEQFF. Drawing the rest from reference TRBV19 and TRBJ2-1, the complete variable domain is DGGITQSPKYLFRKEGQNVTLSCEQNLNHDAMYWYRQDPGQGLRLIYYSQIVNDFQKGDIAEGYSVSREKKESFPLTVTSAQKNPTAFYLCASSTQPRRANEQFFGPGTRLTVL.

The chain couples TRBV2 to TRBJ2-5, with TRBD1 as a possible D gene (5 bases). V was cut by 10 bases and J by 5 bases, with 17 bases left in between. The germline V gene has CDR1 SNHLY and CDR2 FYNNEI. The CDR3 has 13 amino acids. The CDR3 DNA follows: TGTGCCACCTTGGAAGGGGTTAGCGAGACCCAGTACTTC. This translates into CATLEGVSETQYF.

The table lists this clone with a count of one. The chain couples TRBV27 to TRBJ2-7, with D possibly being TRBD2 (6 bases). V gave up 6 bases and J gave up 2 bases, with 20 bases separating them. The CDR3 is 16 residues long. CDR1 MNHEY and CDR2 SMNVEV come from the germline V gene (reference sequence). DNA for the CDR3: TGTGCCAGCAGCCCTAGCCGGGGTAGCGGAACCTACGAGCAGTACTTC. Amino acid sequence: CASSPSRGSGTYEQYF.

This chain joins TRBV30 and TRBJ1-5; 11 bases map to TRBD1. CDR1 and CDR2 (germline): GTSNPN, SVGIG (reference sequence). This CDR3 has 14 residues. V dropped 2 bases and J dropped 6; count of bases not matched to a gene: 3. CDR3 coding DNA: TGTGCCTGGAGTTTGGGACAGGGGGTTCAGCCCCAGCATTTT. Translating gives CAWSLGQGVQPQHF.

The rearrangement uses TRBV5-6 and TRBJ1-5; D gene unclear. Germline CDR1 is SGHDT and CDR2 is YYEEEE. Trimming stripped 0 bases from V and 0 bases from J, with 7 bases between. The CDR3 runs 15 residues. The CDR3 DNA follows: TGTGCCAGCAGCTTGGCTGCTAATAGCAATCAGCCCCAGCATTTT. Its protein is CASSLAANSNQPQHF.

The chain combines TRBV9 with TRBJ1-2, with TRBD1 identical over 7 bases. Looked up from germline, CDR1 is SGDLS and CDR2 is YYNGEE. With V trimmed by 3 bases and J by 4 bases, 6 bases remained unmatched. CDR3 size: 14 residues. Here the CDR3 DNA reads TGTGCCAGCAGCGATCTGGACAGGTTCTATGGCTACACCTTC. It yields the protein CASSDLDRFYGYTF.

This clone has a handful of counts. This rearrangement joins TRBV7-8 to TRBJ2-3; D gene uncertain. Trimming left V 1 base short and J 2 bases short, with 7 bases between. Germline V gene data show CDR1 as SGHVS and CDR2 as FQNEAQ. The CDR3 sequence is 14 residues long. The chain's CDR3 is CASSLEGLTDTQYF. CDR3 coding DNA: TGTGCCAGCAGCTTAGAAGGGCTCACAGATACGCAGTATTTT.